The rows below give T cell receptor beta chains drawn from one sample of a study of molecular identifiers for immune sequencing clone quantification. TCRdb used MiXCR to reprocess the PCR reads, holding one entry per CDR3 protein. Here the sample spans 460,000 or so distinct CDR3 sequences, 20% to 25% being singletons. The material sequenced was naive CD8+ T cells from blood, with Jurkat cell RNA spiked in. These receptors were collected from a human donor in good health. Some libraries in this study had Jurkat cell RNA spiked in. Each CDR3 is given with its conserved first and last residue. Each record gives: CDR3 length, D gene, J gene, clone size, V gene, CDR3 DNA, CDR3 protein. A D gene is named only where the DNA matches it firmly. Clone size is given for some rows only: seen once, a few or many times, or a class if the clone is expanded.

CDR3 length: 13
D gene: TRBD2
J gene: TRBJ2-7
clone size: many
V gene: TRBV5-1
CDR3 DNA: TGTGCCAGCAGCTTTTCGGGAGGTTACGAGCAGTACTTC
CDR3 protein: CASSFSGGYEQYF

CDR3 length: 16
D gene: TRBD1
J gene: TRBJ1-1
clone size: many
V gene: TRBV11-2
CDR3 DNA: TGTGCCAGCAGCCCATGGGCCGACAGGGGGAGGACTGAAGCTTTCTTT
CDR3 protein: CASSPWADRGRTEAFF

CDR3 length: 14
D gene: NA
J gene: TRBJ2-2
clone size: NA
V gene: TRBV7-3
CDR3 DNA: TGTGCCAGCCGCCGGGACACCATCACCGGGGAGCTGTTTTTT
CDR3 protein: CASRRDTITGELFF

CDR3 length: 14
D gene: TRBD2
J gene: TRBJ2-3
clone size: few
V gene: TRBV28
CDR3 DNA: TGTGCCAGCAGACTAGCGGGAGTCGTAGATACGCAGTATTTT
CDR3 protein: CASRLAGVVDTQYF

CDR3 length: 17
D gene: TRBD2
J gene: TRBJ2-7
clone size: NA
V gene: TRBV4-3
CDR3 DNA: TGCGCCAGCAGCCAGGGGACTAGCGGTATGAGCTCCTACGAGCAGTACTTC
CDR3 protein: CASSQGTSGMSSYEQYF

CDR3 length: 13
D gene: NA
J gene: TRBJ2-5
clone size: many
V gene: TRBV12-3/TRBV12-4
CDR3 DNA: TGTGCCAGCAGTTTAGCACGGAGAGAGACCCAGTACTTC
CDR3 protein: CASSLARRETQYF

CDR3 length: 17
D gene: NA
J gene: TRBJ2-1
clone size: NA
V gene: TRBV11-3
CDR3 DNA: TGTGCCAGCAGCTTAGGTTTAGGACAAAACTCCTACAATGAGCAGTTCTTC
CDR3 protein: CASSLGLGQNSYNEQFF

CDR3 length: 12
D gene: NA
J gene: TRBJ2-3
clone size: many
V gene: TRBV7-9
CDR3 DNA: TGTGCCAGCAGCCCCTCTGCGGATACGCAGTATTTT
CDR3 protein: CASSPSADTQYF

CDR3 length: 16
D gene: NA
J gene: TRBJ1-1
clone size: many
V gene: TRBV28
CDR3 DNA: TGTGCCACCGTTCGGCTCTCTCCGTCAACGCAGTCTGAAGCTTTCTTT
CDR3 protein: CATVRLSPSTQSEAFF

CDR3 length: 15
D gene: NA
J gene: TRBJ2-3
clone size: NA
V gene: TRBV3-1
CDR3 DNA: TGTGCCTGCAGCCAAGGCGGGCTAGCATGGGATACGCAGTATTTT
CDR3 protein: CACSQGGLAWDTQYF

CDR3 length: 15
D gene: TRBD2
J gene: TRBJ2-5
clone size: many
V gene: TRBV3-1
CDR3 DNA: TGTGCCAGCAGCCCATGGACTAGCGGGGGAGAGACCCAGTACTTC
CDR3 protein: CASSPWTSGGETQYF

CDR3 length: 13
D gene: NA
J gene: TRBJ2-5
clone size: many
V gene: TRBV7-6
CDR3 DNA: TGTGCCAGCAGCCCCCGCGGACGAGAGACCCAGTACTTC
CDR3 protein: CASSPRGRETQYF

CDR3 length: 15
D gene: TRBD1
J gene: TRBJ2-1
clone size: NA
V gene: TRBV28
CDR3 DNA: TGTGCCAGCAGTGGGGACAGGGGAGCCTACAATGAGCAGTTCTTC
CDR3 protein: CASSGDRGAYNEQFF

CDR3 length: 16
D gene: TRBD1
J gene: TRBJ2-7
clone size: many
V gene: TRBV6-5
CDR3 DNA: TGTGCCAGCAGTTCAGAAAAAGACAGGGGGCTAGGCGAGCAGTACTTC
CDR3 protein: CASSSEKDRGLGEQYF

CDR3 length: 14
D gene: NA
J gene: TRBJ1-5
clone size: many
V gene: TRBV20-1
CDR3 DNA: TGCAGTGCTGGGGCCCTATATAGCAATCAGCCCCAGCATTTT
CDR3 protein: CSAGALYSNQPQHF

CDR3 length: 14
D gene: NA
J gene: TRBJ2-5
clone size: few
V gene: TRBV5-4
CDR3 DNA: TGTGCCAGCAGCTTGGTTGGGTGGGCAGAGACCCAGTACTTC
CDR3 protein: CASSLVGWAETQYF

CDR3 length: 15
D gene: TRBD1
J gene: TRBJ2-7
clone size: NA
V gene: TRBV5-1
CDR3 DNA: TGCGCCAGCAGCTTGGACCCGGGACAGGGGAACGAGCAGTACTTC
CDR3 protein: CASSLDPGQGNEQYF

CDR3 length: 18
D gene: TRBD2
J gene: TRBJ2-3
clone size: NA
V gene: TRBV5-1
CDR3 DNA: TGCGCCAGCAGCTCGGGACTAGCGGGAACGACGCCGACAGATACGCAGTATTTT
CDR3 protein: CASSSGLAGTTPTDTQYF

CDR3 length: 18
D gene: NA
J gene: TRBJ2-5
clone size: once
V gene: TRBV6-1
CDR3 DNA: TGTGCCGTACGAACAAGCGGCACCGGGACGAAAAGGAAGGAGACCCAGTACTTC
CDR3 protein: CAVRTSGTGTKRKETQYF

CDR3 length: 12
D gene: NA
J gene: TRBJ2-2
clone size: many
V gene: TRBV7-9
CDR3 DNA: TGTGCCAGCAGTTTGGAGGCCGGGGAGCTGTTTTTT
CDR3 protein: CASSLEAGELFF

CDR3 length: 15
D gene: NA
J gene: TRBJ2-7
clone size: NA
V gene: TRBV4-1
CDR3 DNA: TGCGCCAGCAGCCAAGTCTTAACGGAAACCTACGAGCAGTACTTC
CDR3 protein: CASSQVLTETYEQYF

CDR3 length: 14
D gene: NA
J gene: TRBJ1-5
clone size: NA
V gene: TRBV30
CDR3 DNA: TGTGCCTGGAGTGTAGGTTTTGGGAATCAGCCCCAGCATTTT
CDR3 protein: CAWSVGFGNQPQHF

CDR3 length: 16
D gene: NA
J gene: TRBJ2-5
clone size: NA
V gene: TRBV10-3
CDR3 DNA: TGTGCCATCAGCGGGGTTGGGTCTAGCGTGGAAGAGACCCAGTACTTC
CDR3 protein: CAISGVGSSVEETQYF

CDR3 length: 17
D gene: TRBD2
J gene: TRBJ2-3
clone size: NA
V gene: TRBV11-2
CDR3 DNA: TGTGCCAGCAGCAAAGGCACGGGGGGGCGCGGCACAGATACGCAGTATTTT
CDR3 protein: CASSKGTGGRGTDTQYF

CDR3 length: 15
D gene: NA
J gene: TRBJ2-3
clone size: many
V gene: TRBV7-6
CDR3 DNA: TGTGCCAGCAGCTCACAAGCGGAGCGCACAGATACGCAGTATTTT
CDR3 protein: CASSSQAERTDTQYF

CDR3 length: 15
D gene: NA
J gene: TRBJ2-3
clone size: many
V gene: TRBV10-3
CDR3 DNA: TGTGCCATCAGGGGGACAGATGGGAGGACAGATACGCAGTATTTT
CDR3 protein: CAIRGTDGRTDTQYF

CDR3 length: 20
D gene: NA
J gene: TRBJ1-5
clone size: NA
V gene: TRBV7-2
CDR3 DNA: TGTGCCAGCAGCTCACTTCGTACAACAGGGCCCCCTTATAGCAATCAGCCCCAGCATTTT
CDR3 protein: CASSSLRTTGPPYSNQPQHF

CDR3 length: 16
D gene: TRBD1
J gene: TRBJ1-1
clone size: many
V gene: TRBV20-1
CDR3 DNA: TGCAGTGCCGGAGAAGGGACAGGGTGGTGGGACACTGAAGCTTTCTTT
CDR3 protein: CSAGEGTGWWDTEAFF

CDR3 length: 16
D gene: NA
J gene: TRBJ2-2
clone size: NA
V gene: TRBV7-7
CDR3 DNA: TGTGCTAGCAGCCCCGACTCATCCTCGGGCACCGGGGAGCTGTTTTTT
CDR3 protein: CASSPDSSSGTGELFF

CDR3 length: 14
D gene: NA
J gene: TRBJ2-2
clone size: NA
V gene: TRBV18
CDR3 DNA: TGTGCCAGCTCACTCTACACTAACGCCGGGGAGCTGTTTTTT
CDR3 protein: CASSLYTNAGELFF

CDR3 length: 15
D gene: TRBD2
J gene: TRBJ2-3
clone size: few
V gene: TRBV24-1
CDR3 DNA: TGTGCCACCAGTGATAGGACTAGCGGGACTAGTACGCAGTATTTT
CDR3 protein: CATSDRTSGTSTQYF

CDR3 length: 14
D gene: NA
J gene: TRBJ2-7
clone size: NA
V gene: TRBV29-1
CDR3 DNA: TGCAGCGTTGATAGTTCCGAAGGGTCCTACGAGCAGTACTTC
CDR3 protein: CSVDSSEGSYEQYF

CDR3 length: 12
D gene: NA
J gene: TRBJ1-5
clone size: many
V gene: TRBV7-8
CDR3 DNA: TGTGCCAGCAGCCACAATAATCAGCCCCAGCATTTT
CDR3 protein: CASSHNNQPQHF

CDR3 length: 15
D gene: NA
J gene: TRBJ2-3
clone size: many
V gene: TRBV6-5
CDR3 DNA: TGTGCCAGCAGTTACTGGGCAGGGTCCCAAGATACGCAGTATTTT
CDR3 protein: CASSYWAGSQDTQYF

CDR3 length: 15
D gene: NA
J gene: TRBJ1-1
clone size: many
V gene: TRBV27
CDR3 DNA: TGTGCCAGCAGTTTAGCAGGGGCGAGTCACACTGAAGCTTTCTTT
CDR3 protein: CASSLAGASHTEAFF

CDR3 length: 15
D gene: NA
J gene: TRBJ1-1
clone size: NA
V gene: TRBV7-2
CDR3 DNA: TGTGCCAGCAGCTTAGAAAAGATCGGTGGGACTGAAGCTTTCTTT
CDR3 protein: CASSLEKIGGTEAFF

CDR3 length: 15
D gene: NA
J gene: TRBJ1-1
clone size: many
V gene: TRBV28
CDR3 DNA: TGTGCCAGCAGTTTTTTAGGGACAAAGAACACTGAAGCTTTCTTT
CDR3 protein: CASSFLGTKNTEAFF

CDR3 length: 16
D gene: NA
J gene: TRBJ2-2
clone size: few
V gene: TRBV14
CDR3 DNA: TGTGCCAGCAGCCAAGCGTGGCAGGGGTACACCGGGGAGCTGTTTTTT
CDR3 protein: CASSQAWQGYTGELFF

CDR3 length: 15
D gene: NA
J gene: TRBJ2-2
clone size: NA
V gene: TRBV3-2
CDR3 DNA: TGTGCCAGCAGCCACTGCCTATTGAACACCGGGGAGCTGTTTTTT
CDR3 protein: CASSHCLLNTGELFF

CDR3 length: 15
D gene: TRBD2
J gene: TRBJ2-3
clone size: many
V gene: TRBV7-2
CDR3 DNA: TGTGCCAGCAGCCCCAGCGGGGTAGGGACAGATACGCAGTATTTT
CDR3 protein: CASSPSGVGTDTQYF

CDR3 length: 14
D gene: NA
J gene: TRBJ2-5
clone size: few
V gene: TRBV12-3/TRBV12-4
CDR3 DNA: TGTGCCAGCAGTTCGACTCCTCTTGGGGAGACCCAGTACTTC
CDR3 protein: CASSSTPLGETQYF

CDR3 length: 15
D gene: NA
J gene: TRBJ2-5
clone size: few
V gene: TRBV5-4
CDR3 DNA: TGTGCCAGCAGCCTATGGCAGACCAGTCAAGAGACCCGGTACTTC
CDR3 protein: CASSLWQTSQETRYF

CDR3 length: 15
D gene: NA
J gene: TRBJ1-1
clone size: few
V gene: TRBV3-1
CDR3 DNA: TGTGCCAGCAGCCAATCTTTCGGGGTGGGCACTGAAGCTTTCTTT
CDR3 protein: CASSQSFGVGTEAFF

CDR3 length: 15
D gene: TRBD1
J gene: TRBJ2-7
clone size: NA
V gene: TRBV4-1
CDR3 DNA: TGCGCCAGCAGTACCGGACAGGGTGGTGGGTACGAGCAGTACTTC
CDR3 protein: CASSTGQGGGYEQYF

CDR3 length: 15
D gene: TRBD1
J gene: TRBJ1-1
clone size: many
V gene: TRBV4-3
CDR3 DNA: TGCGCCAGCAGCCCGGGACAGGGTGGTGGTACTGAAGCTTTCTTT
CDR3 protein: CASSPGQGGGTEAFF

CDR3 length: 22
D gene: TRBD2
J gene: TRBJ2-1
clone size: many
V gene: TRBV28
CDR3 DNA: TGTGCCAGCAGTTTTGAGCCGGGACTAGCGGGCCCTCTGCGCATCTCCTACAATGAGCAGTTCTTC
CDR3 protein: CASSFEPGLAGPLRISYNEQFF

CDR3 length: 17
D gene: NA
J gene: TRBJ2-3
clone size: many
V gene: TRBV13
CDR3 DNA: TGTGCCAGCAGCTTACTCGGCGGGGGCCAAGACTCAGATACGCAGTATTTT
CDR3 protein: CASSLLGGGQDSDTQYF

CDR3 length: 14
D gene: NA
J gene: TRBJ2-2
clone size: many
V gene: TRBV12-3/TRBV12-4
CDR3 DNA: TGTGCCAGCAGTTTTAGGGACTACACCGGGGAGCTGTTTTTT
CDR3 protein: CASSFRDYTGELFF

CDR3 length: 14
D gene: NA
J gene: TRBJ1-1
clone size: NA
V gene: TRBV5-6
CDR3 DNA: TGTGCCAGCAACCGGCTGGCCCTGAGTACTGAAGCTTTCTTT
CDR3 protein: CASNRLALSTEAFF

CDR3 length: 16
D gene: TRBD2
J gene: TRBJ2-7
clone size: NA
V gene: TRBV12-3/TRBV12-4
CDR3 DNA: TGTGCCAGCAGTCCCCCTCTAGCGGGGGCCTCCTACGAGCAGTACTTC
CDR3 protein: CASSPPLAGASYEQYF

CDR3 length: 15
D gene: NA
J gene: TRBJ2-3
clone size: NA
V gene: TRBV9
CDR3 DNA: TGTGCCAGCAGCGTAGAAGAGGGACCCACAGATACGCAGTATTTT
CDR3 protein: CASSVEEGPTDTQYF

CDR3 length: 16
D gene: NA
J gene: TRBJ1-3
clone size: NA
V gene: TRBV7-9
CDR3 DNA: TGTGCCGGCAGCTTAGGGCCGGAGTCGCCTGGAAACACCATATATTTT
CDR3 protein: CAGSLGPESPGNTIYF

CDR3 length: 16
D gene: TRBD1
J gene: TRBJ1-3
clone size: few
V gene: TRBV18
CDR3 DNA: TGTGCCAGCTCACTTGGGACAGACGGCTCTGGAAACACCATATATTTT
CDR3 protein: CASSLGTDGSGNTIYF

CDR3 length: 14
D gene: NA
J gene: TRBJ2-3
clone size: many
V gene: TRBV7-9
CDR3 DNA: TGTGCCAGCAGCTTATCCAGGGGCACAGATACGCAGTATTTT
CDR3 protein: CASSLSRGTDTQYF

CDR3 length: 13
D gene: NA
J gene: TRBJ1-1
clone size: many
V gene: TRBV5-5
CDR3 DNA: TGTGCCAGCAGCCGAATCCTGAACACTGAAGCTTTCTTT
CDR3 protein: CASSRILNTEAFF

CDR3 length: 13
D gene: NA
J gene: TRBJ1-5
clone size: NA
V gene: TRBV25-1
CDR3 DNA: TGTGCCTCGGCTGGGTTGGGCAATCAGCCCCAGCATTTT
CDR3 protein: CASAGLGNQPQHF

CDR3 length: 9
D gene: NA
J gene: TRBJ2-5
clone size: NA
V gene: TRBV6-2/TRBV6-3
CDR3 DNA: TGTGCCAGCCCGGAGACCCAGTACTTC
CDR3 protein: CASPETQYF

CDR3 length: 11
D gene: NA
J gene: TRBJ1-2
clone size: many
V gene: TRBV29-1
CDR3 DNA: TGCAGCGTTGAAGATCTACCCGGCTACACCTTC
CDR3 protein: CSVEDLPGYTF

CDR3 length: 18
D gene: TRBD1
J gene: TRBJ2-3
clone size: many
V gene: TRBV2
CDR3 DNA: TGTGCCAGCAGTCCCCGGGACAGGGTTAGCCTAAGCACAGATACGCAGTATTTT
CDR3 protein: CASSPRDRVSLSTDTQYF

CDR3 length: 13
D gene: NA
J gene: TRBJ2-7
clone size: NA
V gene: TRBV27
CDR3 DNA: TGTGCCAGCAGTACGGAGGGTGGCTACGAGCAGTACTTC
CDR3 protein: CASSTEGGYEQYF